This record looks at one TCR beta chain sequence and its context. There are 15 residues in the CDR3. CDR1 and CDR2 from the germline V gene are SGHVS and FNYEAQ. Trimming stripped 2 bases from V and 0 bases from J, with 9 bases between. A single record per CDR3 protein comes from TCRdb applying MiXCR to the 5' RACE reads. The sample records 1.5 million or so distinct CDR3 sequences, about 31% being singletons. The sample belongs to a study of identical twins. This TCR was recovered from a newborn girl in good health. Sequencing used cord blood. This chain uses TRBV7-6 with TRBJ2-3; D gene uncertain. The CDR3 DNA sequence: TGTGCCAGCAGCTTACCCTCATCTAGCACAGATACGCAGTATTTT. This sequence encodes CASSLPSSSTDTQYF. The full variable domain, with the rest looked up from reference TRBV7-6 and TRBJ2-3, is GAGVSQSPRYKVTKRGQDVALRCDPISGHVSLYWYRQALGQGPEFLTYFNYEAQQDKSGLPNDRFSAERPEGSISTLTIQRTEQRDSAMYRCASSLPSSSTDTQYFGPGTRLTVL.